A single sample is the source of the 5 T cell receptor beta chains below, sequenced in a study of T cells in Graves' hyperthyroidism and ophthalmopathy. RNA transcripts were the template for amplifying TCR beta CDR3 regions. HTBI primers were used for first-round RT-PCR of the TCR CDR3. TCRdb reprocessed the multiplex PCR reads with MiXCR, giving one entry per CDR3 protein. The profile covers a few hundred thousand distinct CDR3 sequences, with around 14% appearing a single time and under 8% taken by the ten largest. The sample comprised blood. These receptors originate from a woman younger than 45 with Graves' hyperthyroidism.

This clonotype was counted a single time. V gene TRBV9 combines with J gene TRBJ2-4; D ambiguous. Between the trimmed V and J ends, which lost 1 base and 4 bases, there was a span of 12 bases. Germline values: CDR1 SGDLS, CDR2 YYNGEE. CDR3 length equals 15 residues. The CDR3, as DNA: TGTGCCAGCAGCGTACAGGCCTCCTCGAAAAACATTCAGTACTTC. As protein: CASSVQASSKNIQYF.

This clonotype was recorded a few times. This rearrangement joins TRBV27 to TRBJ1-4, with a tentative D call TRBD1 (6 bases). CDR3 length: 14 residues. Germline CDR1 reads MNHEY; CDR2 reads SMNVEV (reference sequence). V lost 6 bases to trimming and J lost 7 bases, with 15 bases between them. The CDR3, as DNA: TGTGCCAGCAGACCCAGGGGAGAGATTGAAAAACTGTTTTTT. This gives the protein CASRPRGEIEKLFF.

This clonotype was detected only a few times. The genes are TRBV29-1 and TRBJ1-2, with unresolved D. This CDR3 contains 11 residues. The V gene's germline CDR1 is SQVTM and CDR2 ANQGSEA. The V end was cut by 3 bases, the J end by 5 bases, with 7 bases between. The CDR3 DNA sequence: TGCAGCGTTGATCACACATATGGCTACACCTTC. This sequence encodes CSVDHTYGYTF.

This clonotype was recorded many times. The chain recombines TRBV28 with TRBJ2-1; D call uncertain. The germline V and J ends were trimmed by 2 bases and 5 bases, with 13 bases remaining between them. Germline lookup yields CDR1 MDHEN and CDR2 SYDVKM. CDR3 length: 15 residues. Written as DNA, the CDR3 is TGTGCCAGCAGTTTAGTTGGTGCAGGAGACAATGAGCAGTTCTTC. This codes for CASSLVGAGDNEQFF. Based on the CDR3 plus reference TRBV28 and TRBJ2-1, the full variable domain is DVKVTQSSRYLVKRTGEKVFLECVQDMDHENMFWYRQDPGLGLRLIYFSYDVKMKEKGDIPEGYSVSREKKERFSLILESASTNQTSMYLCASSLVGAGDNEQFFGPGTRLTVL.

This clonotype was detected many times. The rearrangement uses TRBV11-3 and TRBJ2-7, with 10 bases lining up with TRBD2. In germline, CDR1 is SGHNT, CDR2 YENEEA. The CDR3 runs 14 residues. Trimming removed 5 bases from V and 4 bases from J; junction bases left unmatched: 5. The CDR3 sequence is CASSLAGVSYEQYF. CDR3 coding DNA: TGTGCCAGCAGCCTAGCGGGAGTTTCATACGAGCAGTACTTC.